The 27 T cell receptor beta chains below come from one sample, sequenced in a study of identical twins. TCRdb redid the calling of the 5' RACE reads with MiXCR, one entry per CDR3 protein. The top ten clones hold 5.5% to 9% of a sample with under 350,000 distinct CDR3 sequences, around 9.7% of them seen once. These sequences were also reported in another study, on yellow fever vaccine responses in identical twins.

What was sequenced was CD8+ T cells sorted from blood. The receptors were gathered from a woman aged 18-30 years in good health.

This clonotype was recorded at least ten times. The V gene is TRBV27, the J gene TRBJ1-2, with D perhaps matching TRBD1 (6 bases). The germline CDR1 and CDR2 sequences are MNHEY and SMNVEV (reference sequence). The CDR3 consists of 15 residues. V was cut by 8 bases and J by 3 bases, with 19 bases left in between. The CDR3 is CASRAPGAPDYGYTF. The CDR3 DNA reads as TGTGCCAGCCGCGCCCCAGGGGCCCCCGACTATGGCTACACCTTC.

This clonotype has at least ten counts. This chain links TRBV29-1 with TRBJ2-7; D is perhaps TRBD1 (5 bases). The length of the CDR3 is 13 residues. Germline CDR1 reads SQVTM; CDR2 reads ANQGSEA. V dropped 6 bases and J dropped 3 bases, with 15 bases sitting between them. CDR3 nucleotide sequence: TGCAGCGTACTGAGTACAGGAGACTACGAGCAGTACTTC. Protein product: CSVLSTGDYEQYF.

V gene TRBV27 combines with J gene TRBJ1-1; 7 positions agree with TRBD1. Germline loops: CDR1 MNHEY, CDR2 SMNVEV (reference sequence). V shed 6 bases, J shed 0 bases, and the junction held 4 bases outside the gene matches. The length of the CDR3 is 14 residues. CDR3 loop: CASRVQGLNTEAFF. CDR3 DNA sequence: TGTGCCAGCAGAGTACAGGGGTTGAACACTGAAGCTTTCTTT.

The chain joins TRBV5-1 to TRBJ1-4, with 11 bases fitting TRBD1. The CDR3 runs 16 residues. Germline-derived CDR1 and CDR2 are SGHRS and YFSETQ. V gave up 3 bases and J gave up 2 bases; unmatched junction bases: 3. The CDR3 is CASSSGQGGTNEKLFF. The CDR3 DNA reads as TGCGCCAGCAGCTCGGGACAGGGGGGCACTAATGAAAAACTGTTTTTT. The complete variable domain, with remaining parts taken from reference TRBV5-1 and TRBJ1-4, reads KAGVTQTPRYLIKTRGQQVTLSCSPISGHRSVSWYQQTPGQGLQFLFEYFSETQRNKGNFPGRFSGRQFSNSRSEMNVSTLELGDSALYLCASSSGQGGTNEKLFFGSGTQLSVL.

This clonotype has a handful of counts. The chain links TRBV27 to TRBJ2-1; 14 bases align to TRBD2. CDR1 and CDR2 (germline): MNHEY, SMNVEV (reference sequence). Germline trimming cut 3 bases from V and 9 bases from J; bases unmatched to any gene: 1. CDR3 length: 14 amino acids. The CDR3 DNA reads TGTGCCAGCAGTTTTGGACTAGCGGGAGGTGAGCAGTTCTTC. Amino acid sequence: CASSFGLAGGEQFF.

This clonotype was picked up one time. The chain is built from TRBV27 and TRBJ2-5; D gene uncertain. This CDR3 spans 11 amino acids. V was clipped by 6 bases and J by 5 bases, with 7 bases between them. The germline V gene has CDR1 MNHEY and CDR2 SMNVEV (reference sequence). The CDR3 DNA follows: TGTGCCAGCAGGATGGGGGAGACCCAGTACTTC. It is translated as CASRMGETQYF.

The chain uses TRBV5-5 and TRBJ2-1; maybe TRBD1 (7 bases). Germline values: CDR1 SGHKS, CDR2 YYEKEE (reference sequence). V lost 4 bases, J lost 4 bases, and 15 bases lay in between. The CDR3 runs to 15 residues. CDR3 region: CASSRAAGGYNEQFF. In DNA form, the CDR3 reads TGTGCCAGCAGCCGTGCTGCAGGGGGGTACAATGAGCAGTTCTTC.

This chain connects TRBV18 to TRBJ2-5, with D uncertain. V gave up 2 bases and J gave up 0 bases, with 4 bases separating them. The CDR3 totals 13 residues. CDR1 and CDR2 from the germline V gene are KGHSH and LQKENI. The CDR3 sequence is CASSPRHQETQYF. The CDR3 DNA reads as TGTGCCAGCTCACCAAGGCACCAAGAGACCCAGTACTTC.

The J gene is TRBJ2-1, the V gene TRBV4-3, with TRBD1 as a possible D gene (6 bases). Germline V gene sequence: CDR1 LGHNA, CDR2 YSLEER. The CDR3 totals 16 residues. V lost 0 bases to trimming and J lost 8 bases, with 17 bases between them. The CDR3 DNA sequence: TGCGCCAGCAGCCAAGACCCTCAATCGAAGGGGGATGAGCAGTTCTTC. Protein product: CASSQDPQSKGDEQFF.

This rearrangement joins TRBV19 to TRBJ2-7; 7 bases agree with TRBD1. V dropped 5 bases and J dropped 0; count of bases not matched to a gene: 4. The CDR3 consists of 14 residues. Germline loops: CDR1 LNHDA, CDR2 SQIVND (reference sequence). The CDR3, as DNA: TGTGCCAGTAGTTGGACAGGACACTCCTACGAGCAGTACTTC. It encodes CASSWTGHSYEQYF.

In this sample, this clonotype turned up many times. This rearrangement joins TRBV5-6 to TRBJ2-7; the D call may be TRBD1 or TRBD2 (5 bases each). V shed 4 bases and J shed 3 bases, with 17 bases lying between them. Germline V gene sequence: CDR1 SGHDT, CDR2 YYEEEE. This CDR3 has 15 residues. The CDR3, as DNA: TGTGCCAGCAGCGGGGGTGCGGACCCATACTACGAGCAGTACTTC. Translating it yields CASSGGADPYYEQYF.

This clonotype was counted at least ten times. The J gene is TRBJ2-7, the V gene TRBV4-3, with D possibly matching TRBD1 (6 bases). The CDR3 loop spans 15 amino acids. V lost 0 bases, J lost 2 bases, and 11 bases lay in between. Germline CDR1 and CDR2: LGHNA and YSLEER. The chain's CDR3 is CASSQDRGSTYEQYF. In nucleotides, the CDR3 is TGCGCCAGCAGCCAAGACAGGGGCAGTACCTACGAGCAGTACTTC.

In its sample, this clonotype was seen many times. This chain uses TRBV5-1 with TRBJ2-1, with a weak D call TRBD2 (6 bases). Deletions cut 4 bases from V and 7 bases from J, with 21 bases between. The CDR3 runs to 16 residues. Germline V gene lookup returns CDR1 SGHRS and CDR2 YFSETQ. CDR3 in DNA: TGCGCCAGCAGCCTGGGTTGGAGGGGCGAAATTAATGAGCAGTTCTTC. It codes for CASSLGWRGEINEQFF. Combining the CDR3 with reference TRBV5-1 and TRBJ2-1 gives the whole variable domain KAGVTQTPRYLIKTRGQQVTLSCSPISGHRSVSWYQQTPGQGLQFLFEYFSETQRNKGNFPGRFSGRQFSNSRSEMNVSTLELGDSALYLCASSLGWRGEINEQFFGPGTRLTVL.

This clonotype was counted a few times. CDR3: CASGNNDLEQYF. The CDR3 DNA reads TGTGCCAGCGGAAACAATGACCTGGAGCAGTACTTC. The chain has TRBV27 and TRBJ2-7; D gene uncertain. The CDR3 has 12 amino acids. The germline gives CDR1 MNHEY, CDR2 SMNVEV (reference sequence). Between the trimmed V and J ends, which lost 8 bases and 7 bases, there was a span of 15 bases.

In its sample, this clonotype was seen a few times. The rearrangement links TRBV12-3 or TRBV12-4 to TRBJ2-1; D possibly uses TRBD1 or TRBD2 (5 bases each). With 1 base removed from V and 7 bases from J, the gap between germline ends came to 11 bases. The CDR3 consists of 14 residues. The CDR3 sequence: CASSLEGWGNEQFF. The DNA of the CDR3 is TGTGCCAGCAGTTTAGAAGGGTGGGGGAATGAGCAGTTCTTC.

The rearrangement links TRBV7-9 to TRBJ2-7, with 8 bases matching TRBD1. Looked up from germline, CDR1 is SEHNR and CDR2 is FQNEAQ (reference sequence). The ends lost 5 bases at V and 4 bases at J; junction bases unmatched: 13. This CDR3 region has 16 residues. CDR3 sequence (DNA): TGTGCCAGCAGCGGGCGACAGGGGTTGGTTCGGTACGAGCAGTACTTC. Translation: CASSGRQGLVRYEQYF.

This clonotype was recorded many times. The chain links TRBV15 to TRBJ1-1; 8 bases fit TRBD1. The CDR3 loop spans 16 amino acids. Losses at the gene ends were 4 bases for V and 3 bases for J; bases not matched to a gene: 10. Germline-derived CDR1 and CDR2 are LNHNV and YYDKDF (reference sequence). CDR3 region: CATSIRGTGWDTEAFF. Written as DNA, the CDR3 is TGTGCCACCAGCATCCGAGGGACAGGTTGGGACACTGAAGCTTTCTTT.

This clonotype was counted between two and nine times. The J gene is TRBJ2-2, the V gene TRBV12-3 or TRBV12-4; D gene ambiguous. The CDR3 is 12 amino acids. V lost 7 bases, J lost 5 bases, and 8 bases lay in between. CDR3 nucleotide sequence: TGTGCCAGCACCCGGGTTACCGGGGAGCTGTTTTTT. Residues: CASTRVTGELFF.

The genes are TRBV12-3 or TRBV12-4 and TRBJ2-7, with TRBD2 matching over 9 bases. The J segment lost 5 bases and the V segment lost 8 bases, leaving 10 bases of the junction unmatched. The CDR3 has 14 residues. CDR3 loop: CASWGGRAVDEQYF. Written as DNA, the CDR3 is TGTGCCAGCTGGGGCGGGAGGGCCGTCGACGAGCAGTACTTC.

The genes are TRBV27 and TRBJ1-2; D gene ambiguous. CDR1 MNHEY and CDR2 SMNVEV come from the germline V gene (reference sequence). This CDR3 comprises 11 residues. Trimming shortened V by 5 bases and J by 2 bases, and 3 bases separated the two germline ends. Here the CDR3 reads CASSDNYGYTF. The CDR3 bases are TGTGCCAGCAGTGACAACTATGGCTACACCTTC.

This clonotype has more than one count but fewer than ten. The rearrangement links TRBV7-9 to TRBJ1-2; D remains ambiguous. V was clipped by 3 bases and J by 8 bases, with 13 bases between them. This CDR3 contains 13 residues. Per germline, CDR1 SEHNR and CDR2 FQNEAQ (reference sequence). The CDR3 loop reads CASSLRSLEGYTF. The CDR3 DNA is TGTGCCAGCAGCTTGCGCAGTCTAGAGGGCTACACCTTC.

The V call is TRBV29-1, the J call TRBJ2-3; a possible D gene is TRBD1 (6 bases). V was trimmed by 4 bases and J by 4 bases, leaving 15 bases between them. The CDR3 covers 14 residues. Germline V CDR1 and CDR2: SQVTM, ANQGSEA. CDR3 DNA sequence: TGCAGCGTTGGTCCGGGACACTCGCCAGATACGCAGTATTTT. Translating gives CSVGPGHSPDTQYF.

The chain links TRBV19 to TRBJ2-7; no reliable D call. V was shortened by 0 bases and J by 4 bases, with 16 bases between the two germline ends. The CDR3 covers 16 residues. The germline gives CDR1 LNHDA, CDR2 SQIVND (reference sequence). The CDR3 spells CASSIDSTFQLYEQYF. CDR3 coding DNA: TGTGCCAGTAGTATAGACAGCACATTTCAACTTTACGAGCAGTACTTC.

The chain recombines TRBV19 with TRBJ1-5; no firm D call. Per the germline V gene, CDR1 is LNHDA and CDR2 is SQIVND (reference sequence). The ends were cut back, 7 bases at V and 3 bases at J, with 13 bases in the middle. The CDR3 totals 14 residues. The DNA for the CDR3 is TGTGCCAGTAACGTGGGCAGCCTCAATCAGCCCCAGCATTTT. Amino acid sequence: CASNVGSLNQPQHF.

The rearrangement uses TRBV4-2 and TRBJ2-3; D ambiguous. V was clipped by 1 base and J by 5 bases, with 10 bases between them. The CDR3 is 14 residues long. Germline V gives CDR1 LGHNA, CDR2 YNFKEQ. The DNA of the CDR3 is TGTGCCAGCAGCCAAGCAACTACTCAAGATACGCAGTATTTT. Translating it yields CASSQATTQDTQYF.

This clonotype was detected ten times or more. CDR3 nucleotides: TGTGCCAGCCTCTTCGGGACAGGGAGCACAGATACGCAGTATTTT. It encodes CASLFGTGSTDTQYF. V is TRBV2 and J is TRBJ2-3, with 9 bases matching TRBD1. Trimming at V came to 8 bases and at J to 0 bases, leaving 6 bases not matched to a gene. The CDR3 is made up of 15 amino acids. From germline, CDR1 is SNHLY and CDR2 FYNNEI.

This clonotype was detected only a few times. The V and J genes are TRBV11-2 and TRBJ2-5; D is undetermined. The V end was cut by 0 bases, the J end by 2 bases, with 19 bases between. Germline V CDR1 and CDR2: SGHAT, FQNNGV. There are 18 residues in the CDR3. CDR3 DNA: TGTGCCAGCAGCTTAGATCAGGACCTTCCCTATTCGCAAGAGACCCAGTACTTC. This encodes CASSLDQDLPYSQETQYF.